These 6 T cell receptor beta chains share one sample of origin, sequenced in a study of human T cells and chemical hapten exposure. MiXCR was run by TCRdb on the RACE reads, yielding one entry per CDR3 protein. The sample consists of about 80,000 distinct CDR3 sequences, 14% of them appearing once. The time point was: pre-sensitization, week 0. Described treatment: therapeutic diphenylcyclopropenone sensitization with weekly scalp DPC. The material was whole blood, obtained in connection with sensitization to the hapten diphenylcyclopropenone (DPC). All receptors come from a woman aged 45 to 65 with alopecia areata. Some clones in this sample may be carry-over from other donors' samples.

This clonotype was observed a few times. The gene calls are TRBV7-2 and TRBJ2-7; 9 bases line up with TRBD2. The V segment lost 5 bases and the J segment 6 bases; nucleotides outside the gene matches: 14. This CDR3 has 16 amino acids. Germline assignment: CDR1 SGHTA and CDR2 FQGNSA. DNA of the CDR3: TGTGCCAGCAGCCCTAAGCTAGCGGGAACAGCTGGCGAGCAGTACTTC. The encoded protein is CASSPKLAGTAGEQYF.

This clonotype has just a few counts. The chain carries TRBV20-1 and TRBJ2-1, with TRBD2 matching 9 bases. The CDR3 extends over 14 amino acids. CDR1 and CDR2 (germline): DFQATT, SNEGSKA (reference sequence). With 0 bases clipped from V and 3 bases from J, the junction kept 0 bases outside the gene matches. This CDR3 is CSARDSGSYNEQFF. CDR3 nucleotides: TGCAGTGCTAGAGATAGCGGGAGCTACAATGAGCAGTTCTTC.

This clonotype was seen many times. The V and J genes are TRBV6-1 and TRBJ2-1, with TRBD2 matching over 11 bases. CDR1 is MNHNS, CDR2 SASEGT, per germline. J lost 8 bases, V lost 7 bases, and 19 bases had no gene match. This CDR3 has 18 residues. CDR3 nucleotide sequence: TGTGCCAGCACCAGACAGACTCTCCTTAGCGGGAGGGCCGATGAGCAGTTCTTC. Its translation is CASTRQTLLSGRADEQFF.

The rearrangement uses TRBV19 and TRBJ2-5; 7 bases fit TRBD2. This CDR3 is 18 amino acids long. Germline lookup yields CDR1 LNHDA and CDR2 SQIVND (reference sequence). V trimming: 6 bases; J trimming: 2 bases; junction bases outside the gene matches: 18. The CDR3 loop reads CASSSGTTPYPKQETQYF. CDR3 sequence (DNA): TGTGCCAGTAGCTCCGGGACTACCCCTTATCCAAAACAAGAGACCCAGTACTTC.

This chain connects TRBV12-5 to TRBJ1-1; possibly TRBD1 for D (5 bases). Germline loops: CDR1 LGHNT, CDR2 FRNRAP. The germline V and J ends were trimmed by 2 bases and 1 base, with 8 bases remaining between them. The CDR3 consists of 14 residues. As DNA, the CDR3 is TGTGCTAGTGGTTTGCGTACAGGGAACACTGAAGCTTTCTTT. This sequence encodes CASGLRTGNTEAFF.

This clonotype was recorded a few times. V is TRBV19 and J is TRBJ1-5; D is uncertain. CDR3 length equals 15 residues. CDR1 is LNHDA, CDR2 SQIVND, per germline (reference sequence). Trimming took 3 bases from V and 0 from J, leaving 9 bases between them. CDR3 in DNA: TGTGCCAGTAGTATTGGGGTATATAGCAATCAGCCCCAGCATTTT. It translates to CASSIGVYSNQPQHF.